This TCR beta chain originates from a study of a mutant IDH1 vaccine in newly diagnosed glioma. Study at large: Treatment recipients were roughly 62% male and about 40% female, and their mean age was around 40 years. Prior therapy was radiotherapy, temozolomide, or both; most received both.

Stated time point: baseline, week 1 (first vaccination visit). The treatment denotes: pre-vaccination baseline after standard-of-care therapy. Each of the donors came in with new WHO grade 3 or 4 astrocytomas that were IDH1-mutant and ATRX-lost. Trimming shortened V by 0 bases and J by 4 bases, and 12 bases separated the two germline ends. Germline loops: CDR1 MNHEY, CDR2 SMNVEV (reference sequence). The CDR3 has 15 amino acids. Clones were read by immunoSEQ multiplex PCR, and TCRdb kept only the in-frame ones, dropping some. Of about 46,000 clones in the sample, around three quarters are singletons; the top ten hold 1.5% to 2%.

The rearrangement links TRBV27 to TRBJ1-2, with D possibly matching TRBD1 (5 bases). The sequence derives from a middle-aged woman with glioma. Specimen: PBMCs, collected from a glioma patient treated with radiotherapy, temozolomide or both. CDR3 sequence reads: CASSLSTGGIYGYTF. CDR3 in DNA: TGTGCCAGCAGTTTATCAACCGGGGGGATCTATGGCTACACCTTC.